The rows below give T cell receptor beta chains drawn from one sample of a study of blood T cell repertoires in COVID-19. Clones were read by immunoSEQ multiplex PCR, and TCRdb kept only the in-frame ones, dropping some. The profile shows 55,000 to 75,000 clones, 80% to 85% of them singletons. What was sequenced was peripheral blood. The receptors originated from a man older than 75 with COVID-19, enrolled during active disease. Each CDR3 is given with its conserved first and last residue. D genes are given only for firm matches. Where a row states a size, it is once, few, many or the class of an expanded clone; other rows omit it.

TRBJ1-6,.,TRBV28,TRBD1,CASSLGVQGILHF,TGTGCCAGCAGTTTGGGCGTACAGGGGATCCTCCACTTT
TRBJ1-6,.,TRBV28,TRBD1,CASRRDRAGNSPLHF,TGTGCCAGCCGGAGGGACAGGGCCGGTAATTCACCCCTCCACTTT
TRBJ2-7,.,TRBV9,TRBD2,CASSGLAGGDEQYF,TGTGCCAGCAGCGGCCTAGCGGGGGGGGACGAGCAGTACTTC
TRBJ1-1,few,TRBV3-1/TRBV3-2,.,CASSQVTGPGVTEAFF,TGTGCCAGCAGCCAAGTAACAGGTCCTGGAGTAACTGAAGCTTTCTTT
TRBJ1-2,.,TRBV18,.,CASSPGPNYGYTF,TGTGCCAGCTCACCAGGGCCGAACTATGGCTACACCTTC
TRBJ2-1,.,TRBV27,TRBD2,CASRSIRGPGTSGRIYNEQFF,TGTGCCAGCAGATCAATCAGGGGGCCGGGGACTAGCGGGAGAATCTACAATGAGCAGTTCTTC
TRBJ1-2,.,TRBV6-6,.,CASSPRGLNYGYTF,TGTGCCAGCAGTCCTCGAGGTCTTAACTATGGCTACACCTTC
TRBJ1-1,few,TRBV29-1,.,CSATPAGGWNTEAFF,TGCAGCGCCACTCCCGCCGGGGGATGGAACACTGAAGCTTTCTTT
TRBJ1-2,.,TRBV15,.,CATSSTANYGYTF,TGTGCCACCAGCTCGACAGCGAACTATGGCTACACCTTC
TRBJ1-6,.,TRBV7-2,.,CASSPAGHKDSPLHF,TGTGCCAGCAGCCCAGCGGGACACAAGGATTCACCCCTCCACTTT
TRBJ1-4,.,TRBV7-9,TRBD1,CASSLARTGGLNEKLFF,TGTGCCAGCAGCTTAGCCCGGACAGGGGGCCTTAATGAAAAACTGTTTTTT
TRBJ2-7,.,TRBV9,TRBD1,CASSVSIGTADEQYF,TGTGCCAGCAGCGTATCTATCGGGACAGCGGACGAGCAGTACTTC
TRBJ2-2,.,TRBV19,TRBD1,CAGGSTGPRTGELFF,TGTGCCGGGGGATCGACAGGGCCCCGCACCGGGGAGCTGTTTTTT
TRBJ2-3,.,TRBV7-9,.,CASSLGTQSRTDTQYF,TGTGCCAGCAGCTTGGGGACTCAGTCTCGCACAGATACGCAGTATTTT
TRBJ2-7,.,TRBV7-2,.,CASSLAGGLGEQYF,TGTGCCAGCAGCTTAGCGGGGGGATTAGGCGAGCAGTACTTC
TRBJ1-5,.,TRBV6-5,.,CASKPPGPHQPQHF,TGTGCCAGCAAGCCGCCAGGGCCCCATCAGCCCCAGCATTTT
TRBJ1-5,.,TRBV19,.,CASSARGNQPQHF,TGTGCCAGTAGTGCCCGAGGCAATCAGCCCCAGCATTTT
TRBJ1-5,.,TRBV29-1,.,CSVVGQSNQPQHF,TGCAGCGTTGTGGGGCAGAGCAATCAGCCCCAGCATTTT
TRBJ2-2,few,TRBV6-6,TRBD2,CASSYSSGLDTGELFF,TGTGCCAGCAGTTACTCGAGTGGACTAGACACCGGGGAGCTGTTTTTT
TRBJ1-2,.,TRBV9,.,CASSAGLLYGYTF,TGTGCCAGCAGCGCCGGACTGCTCTATGGCTACACCTTC
TRBJ2-2,.,TRBV10-3,.,CAISGTGYTGELFF,TGTGCCATCAGTGGCACGGGGTACACCGGGGAGCTGTTTTTT
TRBJ2-1,.,TRBV19,TRBD2,CASSTRLAGGGEQFF,TGTGCCAGTAGTACCCGCCTAGCGGGAGGAGGTGAGCAGTTCTTC
TRBJ1-2,.,TRBV7-9,.,CASSSIDRPNYGYTF,TGTGCCAGCAGCTCAATAGACAGGCCTAACTATGGCTACACCTTC
TRBJ1-6,.,TRBV19,.,CASRNKPGESYNSPLHF,TGTGCCAGTAGAAACAAACCGGGAGAATCCTATAATTCACCCCTCCACTTT
TRBJ1-1,.,TRBV12-3/TRBV12-4,.,CASTRGTEAFF,TGTGCCAGCACTCGGGGCACTGAAGCTTTCTTT
TRBJ2-1,.,TRBV4-2,.,CASSQDAGPYNEQFF,TGTGCCAGCAGCCAAGATGCGGGGCCATACAATGAGCAGTTCTTC
TRBJ2-3,.,TRBV28,TRBD2,CASLAGGRDTQYF,TGTGCCAGCTTAGCGGGAGGGCGTGATACGCAGTATTTT
TRBJ1-4,once,TRBV5-1,.,CASSLEGGDKLFF,TGCGCCAGCAGCTTGGAAGGAGGTGACAAACTGTTTTTT
TRBJ2-5,.,TRBV7-2,TRBD1,CASSFSGTGGGETQYF,TGTGCCAGCAGCTTTTCCGGGACAGGGGGAGGAGAGACCCAGTACTTC
TRBJ1-5,.,TRBV10-3,.,CAISEGHSNQPQHF,TGTGCCATCAGTGAAGGACATAGCAATCAGCCCCAGCATTTT
TRBJ1-2,.,TRBV27,.,CASSSTTAGYTF,TGTGCCAGCAGTTCCACGACAGCTGGGTACACCTTC
TRBJ2-7,few,TRBV18,TRBD2,CASSPRAGETYEQYF,TGTGCCAGCTCCCCCAGGGCGGGGGAAACCTACGAGCAGTACTTC
TRBJ1-2,few,TRBV24-1,TRBD1,CATRGAGGAEGYTF,TGTGCCACCAGGGGGGCAGGGGGCGCAGAGGGCTACACCTTC
TRBJ2-1,.,TRBV30,TRBD1,CAYIPGQGYNEQFF,TGTGCCTACATACCGGGACAGGGATACAATGAGCAGTTCTTC
TRBJ2-1,.,TRBV5-1,TRBD1,CASSRTGTGSYNEQFF,TGCGCCAGCAGCCGAACCGGGACAGGGTCCTACAATGAGCAGTTCTTC
TRBJ1-5,.,TRBV10-3,TRBD1,CASREGTGGAGGDQPQHF,TGTGCCTCTCGGGAGGGGACAGGGGGCGCCGGAGGGGATCAGCCCCAGCATTTT
TRBJ1-5,once,TRBV27,.,CASSRTANQPQHF,TGTGCCAGCTCAAGGACAGCTAATCAGCCCCAGCATTTT